This T cell receptor (beta chain) comes out of a study of T cell responses to AZD1222 COVID-19 vaccine. A note on this clone: What it recognizes is unknown.

Findings and limits, study-wide: Spike-wide vaccine-associated CD4 TCRs dominated at 160-218 and 743-854. Spike-specific TCR breadth and depth grew following two AZD1222 doses. Nearly half of spike-specific TCRs reportedly go after variant regions that carry no mutations.

V lost 3 bases to trimming and J lost 4 bases, with 13 bases between them. There are 15 residues in the CDR3. The germline V gene has CDR1 KGHSH and CDR2 LQKENI. The protocol was immunoSEQ multiplex PCR, while the TCRdb copy is restricted to in-frame clones and leaves out a portion. Of 100,000 to 130,000 clones in the sample, around 90% were seen once. The V gene is TRBV18, the J gene TRBJ1-5; TRBD1 is a possible D gene (5 bases). The TCR was taken from an adult in good health. The starting material was peripheral blood, obtained on day 0 of AZD1222 vaccination. CDR3 in DNA: TGTGCCAGCTCACCCAGTTGGGGGAAGAATCAGCCCCAGCATTTT. It translates to CASSPSWGKNQPQHF.